Presented here are 21 T cell receptor beta chains from one specimen sequenced in a study of human T cells and chemical hapten exposure. Time point defined: patch test 3, about 24 weeks after DPC sensitization. Documented treatment: therapeutic diphenylcyclopropenone sensitization with weekly scalp DPC. TCRdb re-analysed the RACE reads in MiXCR, keeping a single row per CDR3 protein. This sample has 100,000 or so distinct CDR3 sequences; roughly a third occur once, and the top ten carry less than 3%. The source was whole blood, collected in connection with sensitization to the hapten diphenylcyclopropenone (DPC). These receptors all stem from a man aged 35-49 years with alopecia areata. Some clones in this sample may be carry-over from other donors' samples.

The J gene is TRBJ2-1, the V gene TRBV7-3; 8 bases align to TRBD1. The junction had 7 bases not matched to a gene; V was cut back by 4 bases and J by 8 bases. The length of the CDR3 is 14 residues. Looked up from germline, CDR1 is SGHTA and CDR2 is FQGTGA. The CDR3 region is CASSSRQGMDEQFF. The CDR3 DNA is TGTGCCAGCAGCTCTAGACAGGGGATGGATGAGCAGTTCTTC. The full variable domain, in which reference TRBV7-3 and TRBJ2-1 provide the parts outside the CDR3, is GAGVSQTPSNKVTEKGKYVELRCDPISGHTALYWYRQSLGQGPEFLIYFQGTGAADDSGLPNDRFFAVRPEGSVSTLKIQRTERGDSAVYLCASSSRQGMDEQFFGPGTRLTVL.

V usage is TRBV7-9 and J usage is TRBJ1-2; D is possibly TRBD1 (6 bases). Germline V gene sequence: CDR1 SEHNR, CDR2 FQNEAQ (reference sequence). The CDR3 covers 13 residues. V lost 8 bases and J lost 4, with 14 bases in between. This CDR3 reads CASFRDTIYGYTF. CDR3 DNA: TGTGCCAGCTTCCGGGACACAATCTATGGCTACACCTTC.

The rearrangement links TRBV6-5 to TRBJ2-3; 10 nucleotides match TRBD1. The CDR3 extends over 16 amino acids. Germline assignment: CDR1 MNHEY and CDR2 SVGAGI. After removal of 1 base from V and 3 bases from J, the junction contained 4 bases not matched to a gene. DNA for the CDR3: TGTGCCAGCAGTTACTTGGGACAGGGGTTAACAGATACGCAGTATTTT. Its translation: CASSYLGQGLTDTQYF.

The sample holds a few counts of this clonotype. The chain recombines TRBV29-1 with TRBJ1-2, with 8 positions matching TRBD1. Trimming removed 4 bases from V and 3 bases from J; junction bases left unmatched: 4. The CDR3 totals 13 residues. Looked up from germline, CDR1 is SQVTM and CDR2 is ANQGSEA. The CDR3 coding sequence is TGCAGCGTTGTTGGGACAGGCGACTATGGCTACACCTTC. Protein product: CSVVGTGDYGYTF.

The chain uses TRBV7-3 and TRBJ2-5; 8 positions match TRBD2. Trimming cost V 1 base and J 7 bases; bases outside gene matches: 5. This CDR3 comprises 14 residues. CDR1 is SGHTA, CDR2 FQGTGA, per germline. The CDR3 here is CASSLNTAGGTQYF. The CDR3 bases are TGTGCCAGCAGCTTAAATACTGCGGGGGGGACCCAGTACTTC.

This clonotype showed up just a few times. The V gene is TRBV20-1, the J gene TRBJ2-1; 12 nucleotides agree with TRBD1. The CDR3 covers 14 residues. Losses at the gene ends were 0 bases for V and 10 bases for J; bases not matched to a gene: 4. Germline loops: CDR1 DFQATT, CDR2 SNEGSKA (reference sequence). Written as DNA, the CDR3 is TGCAGTGCTAGAGACGGGACAGGGGGCGGAGAGCAGTTCTTC. Protein: CSARDGTGGGEQFF.

The chain uses TRBV6-5 and TRBJ2-7; 13 bases line up with TRBD2. The CDR3 has 15 amino acids. Trimming took 6 bases from V and 6 from J; bases not matched to a gene: 8. Looked up from germline, CDR1 is MNHEY and CDR2 is SVGAGI. The CDR3 sequence: CASSPGLAGAAEQYV. The CDR3 nucleotides read TGTGCCAGCAGCCCCGGACTAGCGGGAGCTGCCGAGCAGTACGTC.

A few counts support this clonotype. This chain uses TRBV29-1 with TRBJ2-1, with D possibly being TRBD2 (5 bases). The CDR3 is 13 residues long. V was trimmed by 1 base and J by 9 bases, leaving 13 bases between them. Germline V gene sequence: CDR1 SQVTM, CDR2 ANQGSEA. The CDR3 nucleotides are TGCAGCGTTGAAGGCCTGGGAGTAGGTGAGCAGTTCTTC. This sequence encodes CSVEGLGVGEQFF.

This clonotype has a handful of counts. The chain has TRBV6-2 or TRBV6-3 and TRBJ2-7; TRBD2 agrees at 10 bases. The CDR3 is made up of 13 amino acids. The J segment lost 6 bases and the V segment lost 4 bases, leaving 3 bases of the junction unmatched. Germline loops: CDR1 MNHEY, CDR2 SVGEGT. CDR3 residues: CASSLAGGSEQYV. The CDR3 DNA sequence: TGTGCCAGCAGTTTAGCGGGAGGCAGCGAGCAGTACGTC.

The chain uses TRBV20-1 and TRBJ2-7; 12 positions agree with TRBD2. The CDR3 runs to 16 residues. CDR1 is DFQATT and CDR2 is SNEGSKA in the germline V gene (reference sequence). Germline trimming cut 3 bases from V and 3 bases from J; bases unmatched to any gene: 9. CDR3 loop: CSARELTSGRFYEQYF. The DNA of the CDR3 is TGCAGTGCTAGGGAACTTACTAGCGGGAGGTTCTACGAGCAGTACTTC.

This clonotype came up a few times. The chain is built from TRBV28 and TRBJ2-2; 7 bases line up with TRBD1. The CDR3 runs 14 residues. The germline V gene encodes CDR1 MDHEN and CDR2 SYDVKM. After removal of 8 bases from V and 5 bases from J, the junction contained 8 bases not matched to a gene. DNA of the CDR3: TGTGCCAGCTCTCGGACAGGCCAAACCGGGGAGCTGTTTTTT. Amino acid sequence: CASSRTGQTGELFF.

This chain uses TRBV2 with TRBJ2-3; 8 bases line up with TRBD2. This CDR3 has 16 amino acids. The V gene end was trimmed by 1 base and the J gene end by 7 bases; junction bases not matched to a gene: 10. Germline V lookup: CDR1 SNHLY, CDR2 FYNNEI. CDR3 protein: CASSEVGSGKFHTQYF. The CDR3 region has the DNA TGTGCCAGCAGTGAAGTGGGTAGCGGGAAGTTTCATACGCAGTATTTT.

This chain connects TRBV10-3 to TRBJ2-5; TRBD1 agrees at 8 bases. The CDR3 covers 15 residues. The V gene's germline CDR1 is ENHRY and CDR2 SYGVKD. V was pared by 3 bases and J by 5 bases, with 8 bases of the junction left unmatched. CDR3 nucleotides: TGTGCCATCAGTGATCGTGACAGGGGAATGGAGACCCAGTACTTC. This sequence encodes CAISDRDRGMETQYF.

This clonotype was counted only a few times. The CDR3 reads CAISEREFYNEQFF. For the CDR3, the DNA is TGTGCCATCAGTGAGCGTGAGTTCTACAATGAGCAGTTCTTC. The chain links TRBV10-3 to TRBJ2-1; no definite D call. The CDR3 extends over 14 amino acids. The V and J ends lost 2 bases and 3 bases respectively, with 8 bases between them. Germline V gene lookup returns CDR1 ENHRY and CDR2 SYGVKD.

This clonotype was detected a few times. This chain links TRBV12-3 or TRBV12-4 with TRBJ2-2; D perhaps matches TRBD2 (5 bases). Trimming took 2 bases from V and 4 from J, leaving 8 bases between them. This CDR3 has 14 residues. CDR3 nucleotides: TGTGCCAGCAGTTTAAGGGAGAGCACCGGGGAGCTGTTTTTT. Protein sequence: CASSLRESTGELFF.

This clonotype appeared a few times. This chain links TRBV20-1 with TRBJ2-7; D unresolved. Germline CDR1 and CDR2: DFQATT and SNEGSKA (reference sequence). The V end lost 3 bases, the J end lost 4 bases, and 7 bases lay between the germline ends. The CDR3 loop spans 11 amino acids. CDR3 protein: CSASGPYEQYV. The DNA of the CDR3 is TGCAGTGCTAGCGGACCGTACGAGCAGTACGTC.

The V gene is TRBV5-6, the J gene TRBJ1-1, with D possibly being TRBD1 (6 bases). The CDR3 length is 15 residues. Deletions cut 2 bases from V and 1 base from J, with 12 bases between. Per germline, CDR1 SGHDT and CDR2 YYEEEE. The CDR3 protein is CASSFKGTTNTEAFF. The CDR3 DNA reads TGTGCCAGCAGCTTCAAAGGGACAACGAACACTGAAGCTTTCTTT.

The chain employs TRBV5-1 and TRBJ1-6; D uncertain. V was clipped by 0 bases and J by 10 bases, with 14 bases between them. Per germline, CDR1 SGHRS and CDR2 YFSETQ. This CDR3 has 15 residues. The CDR3, as DNA: TGCGCCAGCAGCTTGGAGGACTCAAGGCGGTCACCCCTCCACTTT. This sequence encodes CASSLEDSRRSPLHF.

The chain uses TRBV20-1 and TRBJ2-3; tentative D call: TRBD2 (6 bases). CDR3 length: 15 amino acids. Per germline, CDR1 DFQATT and CDR2 SNEGSKA (reference sequence). The V end was cut by 6 bases, the J end by 3 bases, with 19 bases between. The CDR3 sequence: CSASPSAGRTDTQYF. The CDR3 nucleotides are TGCAGTGCCAGCCCCAGCGCGGGGAGGACAGATACGCAGTATTTT.

J is TRBJ2-7 and V is TRBV7-2; 10 nucleotides line up with TRBD1. Losses at the gene ends were 1 base for V and 7 bases for J; bases not matched to a gene: 7. The CDR3 is 15 amino acids. CDR1 and CDR2 (germline): SGHTA, FQGNSA. CDR3 in DNA: TGTGCCAGCAGCTTAGTGGTGACAGGGGGCGGTGAGCAGTACTTC. Amino acids: CASSLVVTGGGEQYF.

This rearrangement joins TRBV12-3 or TRBV12-4 to TRBJ2-5, with 13 bases fitting TRBD2. There are 15 residues in the CDR3. V trimming: 6 bases; J trimming: 5 bases; junction bases outside the gene matches: 6. In DNA form, the CDR3 reads TGTGCCAGCAGCCCAGGACTAGCGGGAGCGGAGACCCAGTACTTC. It translates to CASSPGLAGAETQYF.